Each of the 23 T cell receptor beta chains below was sequenced from the same sample in a study of blood T cell repertoires in COVID-19. Sequencing was performed with immunoSEQ multiplex PCR; in TCRdb, only in-frame clones are kept and a portion is missing. The table records 250,000 to 350,000 clones, roughly 89% of them present only once. The sequencing sample was made of peripheral blood. These receptors were taken from a woman aged 40 to 55 who had recovered from COVID-19.

V gene TRBV2 combines with J gene TRBJ2-1, with 14 nucleotides matching TRBD2. This CDR3 spans 15 amino acids. The ends lost 6 bases at V and 7 bases at J; junction bases unmatched: 5. Germline V gives CDR1 SNHLY, CDR2 FYNNEI. CDR3 in DNA: TGTGCCAGCAGGGGGACTAGCGGGAGTAAAAATGAGCAGTTCTTC. This encodes CASRGTSGSKNEQFF.

The J gene is TRBJ1-5, the V gene TRBV16; D call uncertain. The CDR3 loop spans 13 amino acids. Germline-derived CDR1 and CDR2 are KGHSY and FQNENV. Trimming removed 0 bases from V and 11 bases from J, with 11 bases in between. The CDR3 protein is CASSQSSHGAQHF. The DNA of the CDR3 is TGTGCCAGCAGCCAATCCAGCCACGGAGCCCAGCATTTT.

This chain joins TRBV10-2 and TRBJ1-2; TRBD1 agrees at 9 bases. Germline V CDR1 and CDR2: WSHSY, SAAADI. The length of the CDR3 is 13 residues. Trimming took 5 bases from V and 7 from J; bases not matched to a gene: 5. Written as DNA, the CDR3 is TGCGCCAGCAGTTTGGGACAGGGAGGTGGCTACACCTTC. Translating it yields CASSLGQGGGYTF.

The chain joins TRBV19 to TRBJ2-7; TRBD1 is a possible D gene (5 bases). The CDR3 has 15 amino acids. The V gene's germline CDR1 is LNHDA and CDR2 SQIVND (reference sequence). Trimming shortened V by 4 bases and J by 2 bases, and 15 bases separated the two germline ends. The CDR3 coding sequence is TGTGCCAGTAGTAGGGTCGGGCAGGGCCCCTACGAGCAGTACTTC. Its protein is CASSRVGQGPYEQYF.

The count of this clone is one. The gene calls are TRBV19 and TRBJ2-7; D may be TRBD1 (6 bases). The CDR3 consists of 15 residues. V was trimmed by 3 bases and J by 5 bases, leaving 17 bases between them. Germline V gene data show CDR1 as LNHDA and CDR2 as SQIVND (reference sequence). The CDR3 loop is CASSIDGRDINEQYF. The CDR3 region has the DNA TGTGCCAGTAGTATCGACGGCCGGGACATAAACGAGCAGTACTTC.

The genes are TRBV3-1 (or the pseudogene TRBV3-2) and TRBJ1-1; a possible D gene is TRBD1 (5 bases). Germline V CDR1 and CDR2: LGHDT, YNNKEL (reference sequence). V was pared by 5 bases and J by 3 bases, with 16 bases between. This CDR3 region has 15 residues. The chain's CDR3 is CASSGRSGADTEAFF. The DNA of the CDR3 is TGTGCCAGCAGCGGACGCAGCGGGGCAGACACTGAAGCTTTCTTT.

This chain links TRBV19 with TRBJ2-6; 8 nucleotides match TRBD2. This CDR3 has 15 amino acids. V was clipped by 10 bases and J by 0 bases; unmatched bases: 5. Germline V gene sequence: CDR1 LNHDA, CDR2 SQIVND (reference sequence). The CDR3: CATGGQNSGANVLTF. In nucleotides, the CDR3 is TGTGCCACGGGAGGGCAGAACTCTGGGGCCAACGTCCTGACTTTC.

This clone has only one observation. This chain uses TRBV4-1 with TRBJ2-7, with 11 bases that match TRBD2. Germline CDR1 MGHRA, CDR2 YSYEKL. The CDR3 sequence is 16 residues long. Trimming took 0 bases from V and 3 from J; bases not matched to a gene: 4. The CDR3 DNA sequence: TGCGCCAGCAGCCAAGATTACCTAGCGGGAGGCTACGAGCAGTACTTC. Translating gives CASSQDYLAGGYEQYF.

V and J are TRBV7-2 and TRBJ2-1; 10 nucleotides agree with TRBD2. Germline trimming cut 2 bases from V and 10 bases from J; bases unmatched to any gene: 8. This CDR3 spans 15 amino acids. Germline V gene data show CDR1 as SGHTA and CDR2 as FQGNSA. CDR3: CASSLRSSGGQEQFF. In DNA form, the CDR3 reads TGTGCCAGCAGCTTAAGGTCTAGCGGGGGTCAAGAGCAGTTCTTC.

J is TRBJ2-2 and V is TRBV3-1 (or the pseudogene TRBV3-2), with 8 bases identical to TRBD2. Germline loops: CDR1 LGHDT, CDR2 YNNKEL (reference sequence). The CDR3 is made up of 18 amino acids. The trim removed 0 bases at V and 4 bases at J, leaving 10 bases unmatched. The CDR3 bases are TGTGCCAGCAGCCAAGAGGGGTTCCTAGCGGGCGCCACCGGGGAGCTGTTTTTT. This sequence encodes CASSQEGFLAGATGELFF.

This clone was seen once. This sequence joins TRBV27 and TRBJ1-4; the D is unclear. This CDR3 is 14 amino acids long. Per the germline V gene, CDR1 is MNHEY and CDR2 is SMNVEV (reference sequence). Trimming removed 5 bases from V and 5 bases from J, with 12 bases in between. The CDR3 region is CASSTGGGNEKLFF. The CDR3 DNA follows: TGTGCCAGCAGTACCGGTGGCGGGAATGAAAAACTGTTTTTT.

In DNA, the CDR3 is TGTGCCAGCAGCCCCTTGACTAGCGACTACAATGAGCAGTTCTTC. This encodes CASSPLTSDYNEQFF. V is TRBV5-4 and J is TRBJ2-1; 8 nucleotides align to TRBD2. The CDR3 length is 15 residues. Germline lookup yields CDR1 SGHNT and CDR2 YYREEE (reference sequence). V lost 4 bases, J lost 3 bases, and 6 bases stayed unmatched.

The chain has TRBV6-5 and TRBJ2-1; tentative D call: TRBD1 (6 bases). V dropped 6 bases and J dropped 2 bases, with 8 bases sitting between them. This CDR3 has 13 amino acids. Looked up from germline, CDR1 is MNHEY and CDR2 is SVGAGI. CDR3 sequence reads: CASRGQPYNEQFF. The CDR3 DNA follows: TGTGCCAGCAGAGGACAGCCCTACAATGAGCAGTTCTTC.

Here the CDR3 DNA reads TGTGCCAGCAGGCAACAGGGGGCGGGTAGTTATGGCTACACCTTC. Translating gives CASRQQGAGSYGYTF. The V gene is TRBV7-2, the J gene TRBJ1-2; 9 bases are a match to TRBD1. Germline CDR1 SGHTA, CDR2 FQGNSA. This CDR3 is 15 amino acids long. The V and J ends lost 6 bases and 5 bases, in that order; junction bases with no gene match: 10.

The V and J genes are TRBV30 and TRBJ1-5; 7 nucleotides match TRBD1. V trimming: 2 bases; J trimming: 7 bases; junction bases outside the gene matches: 8. Germline-derived CDR1 and CDR2 are GTSNPN and SVGIG (reference sequence). This CDR3 spans 14 amino acids. CDR3: CAWSSDLQGQPQHF. The CDR3 bases are TGTGCCTGGAGTTCGGACCTACAGGGGCAGCCCCAGCATTTT.

The chain recombines TRBV2 with TRBJ2-3; 9 nucleotides agree with TRBD1. After removal of 4 bases from V and 2 bases from J, the junction contained 10 bases not matched to a gene. CDR3 length: 17 residues. Germline V gene sequence: CDR1 SNHLY, CDR2 FYNNEI. The chain's CDR3 is CASSAFPGTGNTDTQYF. Here the CDR3 DNA reads TGTGCCAGCAGTGCCTTTCCCGGGACAGGGAACACAGATACGCAGTATTTT.

V and J are TRBV28 and TRBJ1-1, with a tentative D call TRBD1 (5 bases). Germline V gene lookup returns CDR1 MDHEN and CDR2 SYDVKM. This CDR3 contains 14 residues. Trimming stripped 2 bases from V and 2 bases from J, with 9 bases between. CDR3 sequence reads: CASSLPTGNTEAFF. The CDR3 nucleotides read TGTGCCAGCAGTTTACCTACAGGAAACACTGAAGCTTTCTTT.

J is TRBJ2-5 and V is TRBV9; 8 bases agree with TRBD2. V trimming: 1 base; J trimming: 4 bases; junction bases outside the gene matches: 0. The germline gives CDR1 SGDLS, CDR2 YYNGEE. CDR3 length: 13 amino acids. The CDR3 loop reads CASSVLAGETQYF. The CDR3 DNA sequence: TGTGCCAGCAGCGTACTAGCGGGAGAGACCCAGTACTTC.

The genes are TRBV7-3 and TRBJ2-5; 9 bases match TRBD2. This CDR3 has 16 residues. Germline CDR1 reads SGHTA; CDR2 reads FQGTGA. The V gene end was trimmed by 5 bases and the J gene end by 2 bases; junction bases not matched to a gene: 9. CDR3 DNA sequence: TGTGCCAGCAGCCTGACTAGCGGAGGGGGGCAAGAGACCCAGTACTTC. Protein product: CASSLTSGGGQETQYF.

This clone was seen only a few times. This chain links TRBV19 with TRBJ2-7; no reliable D call. V dropped 5 bases and J dropped 2 bases, with 16 bases sitting between them. Looked up from germline, CDR1 is LNHDA and CDR2 is SQIVND (reference sequence). The CDR3 sequence is 15 residues long. CDR3 loop: CASSLTKTVTYEQYF. Written as DNA, the CDR3 is TGTGCCAGTAGTTTGACAAAAACAGTCACCTACGAGCAGTACTTC.

The CDR3 DNA reads as TGTGCCACCAAGACAGGCCACTCTGGAAACACCATATATTTT. The encoded protein is CATKTGHSGNTIYF. The gene calls are TRBV11-2 and TRBJ1-3; D might be TRBD1 (6 bases). In germline, CDR1 is SGHAT, CDR2 FQNNGV. This CDR3 spans 14 amino acids. Trimming removed 10 bases from V and 0 bases from J, with 13 bases in between.

The chain carries TRBV18 and TRBJ2-1; D perhaps matches TRBD2 (5 bases). Trimming took off 8 bases at V and 6 bases at J, with 14 bases between the two ends. The germline gives CDR1 KGHSH, CDR2 LQKENI. This CDR3 region has 13 residues. The CDR3 is CASTRPGGNEQFF. The DNA of the CDR3 is TGTGCCAGCACGCGTCCTGGAGGCAATGAGCAGTTCTTC.

The J gene is TRBJ2-7, the V gene TRBV21-1; the table assigns TRBD1, which was not confirmed against the DNA. TRBV21-1 is a documented pseudogene. This CDR3 region has 18 residues. The CDR3 DNA reads as TGTGCCAGCAGCAAAGGGGTAATTTGTGAAACAGGGGGGTACGAGCAGTACTTC. Encoded protein: CASSKGVICETGGYEQYF.